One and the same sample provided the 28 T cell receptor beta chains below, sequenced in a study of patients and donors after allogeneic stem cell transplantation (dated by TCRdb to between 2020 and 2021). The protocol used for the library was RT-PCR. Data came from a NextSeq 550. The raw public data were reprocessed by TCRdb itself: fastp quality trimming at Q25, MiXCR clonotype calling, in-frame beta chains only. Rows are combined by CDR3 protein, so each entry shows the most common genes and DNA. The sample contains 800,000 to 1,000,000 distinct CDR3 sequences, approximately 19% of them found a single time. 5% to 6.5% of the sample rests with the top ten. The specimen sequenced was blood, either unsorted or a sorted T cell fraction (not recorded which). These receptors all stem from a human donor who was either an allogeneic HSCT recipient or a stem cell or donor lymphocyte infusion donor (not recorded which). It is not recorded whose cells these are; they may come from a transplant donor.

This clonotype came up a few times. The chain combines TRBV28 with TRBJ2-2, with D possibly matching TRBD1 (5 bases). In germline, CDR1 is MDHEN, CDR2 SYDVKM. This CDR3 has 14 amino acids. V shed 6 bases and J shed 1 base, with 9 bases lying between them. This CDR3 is CASRLGENTGELFF. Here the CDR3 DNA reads TGTGCCAGCAGGTTAGGGGAGAACACCGGGGAGCTGTTTTTT.

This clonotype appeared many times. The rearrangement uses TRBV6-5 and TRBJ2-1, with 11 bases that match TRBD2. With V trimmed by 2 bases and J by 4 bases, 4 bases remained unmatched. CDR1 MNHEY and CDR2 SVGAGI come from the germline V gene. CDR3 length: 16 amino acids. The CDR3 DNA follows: TGTGCCAGCAGTTACACGGGACTAGCGGAGTACAATGAGCAGTTCTTC. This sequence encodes CASSYTGLAEYNEQFF.

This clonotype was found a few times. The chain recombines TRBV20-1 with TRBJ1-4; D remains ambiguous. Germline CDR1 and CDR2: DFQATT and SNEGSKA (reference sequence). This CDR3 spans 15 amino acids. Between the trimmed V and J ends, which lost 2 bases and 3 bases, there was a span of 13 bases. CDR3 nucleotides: TGCAGTGCTAGACCAGCTTCCGTGGCTAATGAAAAACTGTTTTTT. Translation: CSARPASVANEKLFF.

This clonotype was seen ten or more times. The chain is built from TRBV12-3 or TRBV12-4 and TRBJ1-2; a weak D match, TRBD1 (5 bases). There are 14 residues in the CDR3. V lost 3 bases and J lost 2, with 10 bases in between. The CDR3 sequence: CASSLDAGNYGYTF. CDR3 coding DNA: TGTGCCAGCAGTTTGGACGCAGGGAACTATGGCTACACCTTC.

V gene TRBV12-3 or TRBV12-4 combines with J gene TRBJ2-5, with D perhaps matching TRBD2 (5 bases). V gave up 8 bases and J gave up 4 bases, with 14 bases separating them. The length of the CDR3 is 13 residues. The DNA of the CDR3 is TGTGCCAGCGCCCCGAAACTAGGAGAGACCCAGTACTTC. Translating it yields CASAPKLGETQYF.

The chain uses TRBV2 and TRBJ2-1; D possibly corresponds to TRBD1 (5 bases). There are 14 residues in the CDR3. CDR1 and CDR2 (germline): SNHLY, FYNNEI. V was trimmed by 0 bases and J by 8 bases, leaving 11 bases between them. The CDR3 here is CASSEARGRHEQFF. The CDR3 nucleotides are TGTGCCAGCAGTGAAGCTAGGGGTAGGCATGAGCAGTTCTTC.

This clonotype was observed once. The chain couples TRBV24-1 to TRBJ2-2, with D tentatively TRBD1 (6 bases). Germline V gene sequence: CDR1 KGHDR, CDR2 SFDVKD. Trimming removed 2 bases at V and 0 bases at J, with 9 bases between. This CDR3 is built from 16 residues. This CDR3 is CATSDYGGANTGELFF. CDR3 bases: TGTGCCACCAGTGATTATGGGGGCGCGAACACCGGGGAGCTGTTTTTT.

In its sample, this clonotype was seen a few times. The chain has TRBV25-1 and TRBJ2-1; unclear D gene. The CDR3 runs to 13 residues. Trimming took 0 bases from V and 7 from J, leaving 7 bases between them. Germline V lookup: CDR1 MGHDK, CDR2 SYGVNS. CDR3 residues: CASSEYVGNEQFF. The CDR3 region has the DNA TGTGCCAGCAGTGAATATGTGGGAAATGAGCAGTTCTTC.

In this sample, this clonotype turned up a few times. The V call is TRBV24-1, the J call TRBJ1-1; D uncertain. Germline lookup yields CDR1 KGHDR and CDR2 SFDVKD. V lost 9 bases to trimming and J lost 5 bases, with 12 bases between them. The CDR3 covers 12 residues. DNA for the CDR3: TGTGCCACCTCGGCGGCGGGGACTGAAGCTTTCTTT. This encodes CATSAAGTEAFF.

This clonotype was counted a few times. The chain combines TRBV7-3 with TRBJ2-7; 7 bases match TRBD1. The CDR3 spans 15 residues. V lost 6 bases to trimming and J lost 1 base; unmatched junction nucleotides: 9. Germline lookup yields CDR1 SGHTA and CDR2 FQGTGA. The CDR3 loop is CASSPGTAISYEQYF. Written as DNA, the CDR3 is TGTGCCAGCAGTCCCGGGACAGCGATATCCTACGAGCAGTACTTC.

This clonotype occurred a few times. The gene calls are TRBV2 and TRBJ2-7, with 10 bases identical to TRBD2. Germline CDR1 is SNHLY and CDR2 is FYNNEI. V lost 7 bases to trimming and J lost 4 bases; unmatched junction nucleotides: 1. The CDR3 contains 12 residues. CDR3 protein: CASKLAGYEQYF. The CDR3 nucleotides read TGTGCCAGCAAACTAGCGGGGTACGAGCAGTACTTC.

The CDR3 DNA sequence: TGTGCCAGCAGTTGGGACCTCGTTACACCCCTCCACTTT. It codes for CASSWDLVTPLHF. The gene calls are TRBV6-2 or TRBV6-3 and TRBJ1-6; D is perhaps TRBD1 (5 bases). Germline V gene lookup returns CDR1 MNHEY and CDR2 SVGEGT. This CDR3 spans 13 amino acids. V lost 4 bases and J 11 bases, leaving 12 bases between the germline ends.

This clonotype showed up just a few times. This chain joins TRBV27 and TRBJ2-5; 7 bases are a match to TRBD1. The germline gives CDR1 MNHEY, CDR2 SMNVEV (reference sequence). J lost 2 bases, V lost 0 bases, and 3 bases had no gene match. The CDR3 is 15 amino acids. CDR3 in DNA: TGTGCCAGCAGTTTATCGGGGGACAGACAAGAGACCCAGTACTTC. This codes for CASSLSGDRQETQYF.

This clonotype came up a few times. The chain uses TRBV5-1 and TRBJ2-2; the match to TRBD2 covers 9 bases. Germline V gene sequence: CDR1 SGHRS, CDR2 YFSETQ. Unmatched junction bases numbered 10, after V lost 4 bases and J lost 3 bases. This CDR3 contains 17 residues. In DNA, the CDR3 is TGCGCCAGCAGCCCGAAACCTAGCGGGACTTACACCGGGGAGCTGTTTTTT. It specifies CASSPKPSGTYTGELFF.

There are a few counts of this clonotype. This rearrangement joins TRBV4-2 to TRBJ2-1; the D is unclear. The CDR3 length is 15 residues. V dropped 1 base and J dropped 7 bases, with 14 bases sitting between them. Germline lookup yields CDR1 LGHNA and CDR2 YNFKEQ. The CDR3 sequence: CASSQAHSDRNEQFF. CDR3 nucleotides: TGTGCCAGCAGCCAAGCCCACTCGGACCGGAATGAGCAGTTCTTC.

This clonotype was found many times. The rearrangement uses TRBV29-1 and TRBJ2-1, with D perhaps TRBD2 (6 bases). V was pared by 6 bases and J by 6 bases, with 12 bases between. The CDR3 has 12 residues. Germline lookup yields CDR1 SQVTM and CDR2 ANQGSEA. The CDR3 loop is CSVRAGINEQFF. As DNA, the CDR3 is TGCAGCGTCCGAGCGGGTATCAATGAGCAGTTCTTC.

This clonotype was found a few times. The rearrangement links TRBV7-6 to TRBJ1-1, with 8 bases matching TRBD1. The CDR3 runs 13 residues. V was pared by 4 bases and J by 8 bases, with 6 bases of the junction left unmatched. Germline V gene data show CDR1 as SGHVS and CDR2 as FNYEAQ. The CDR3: CASSWTGTSEAFF. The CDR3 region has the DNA TGTGCCAGCAGCTGGACAGGGACGTCGGAAGCTTTCTTT.

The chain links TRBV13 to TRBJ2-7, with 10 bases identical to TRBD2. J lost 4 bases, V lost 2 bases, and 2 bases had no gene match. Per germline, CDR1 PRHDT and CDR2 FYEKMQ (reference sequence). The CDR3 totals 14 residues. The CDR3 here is CASSLKLAGYEQYF. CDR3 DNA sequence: TGTGCCAGCAGCTTAAAACTAGCGGGGTACGAGCAGTACTTC.

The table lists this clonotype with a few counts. The CDR3 reads CASSYSGTSNYEQYF. Written as DNA, the CDR3 is TGTGCCAGCAGTTACTCCGGGACCTCTAACTACGAGCAGTACTTC. V usage is TRBV6-5 and J usage is TRBJ2-7; D may correspond to TRBD1 or TRBD2 (5 bases each). With 0 bases removed from V and 3 bases from J, the gap between germline ends came to 12 bases. Germline assignment: CDR1 MNHEY and CDR2 SVGAGI. The CDR3 has 15 amino acids.

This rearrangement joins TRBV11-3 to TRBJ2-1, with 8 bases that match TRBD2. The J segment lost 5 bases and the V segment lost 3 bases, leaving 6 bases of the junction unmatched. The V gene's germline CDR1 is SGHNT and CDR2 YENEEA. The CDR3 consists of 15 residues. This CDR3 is CASSLLAGYNNEQFF. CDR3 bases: TGTGCCAGCAGCTTGTTAGCGGGGTATAACAATGAGCAGTTCTTC.

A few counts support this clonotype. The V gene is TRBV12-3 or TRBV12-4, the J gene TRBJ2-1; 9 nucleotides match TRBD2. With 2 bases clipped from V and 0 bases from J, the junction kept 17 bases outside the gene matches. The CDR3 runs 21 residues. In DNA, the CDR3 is TGTGCCAGCAGTTTACCCCCACAGCGGGGGGCCTATACGAGCTCCTACAATGAGCAGTTCTTC. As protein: CASSLPPQRGAYTSSYNEQFF.

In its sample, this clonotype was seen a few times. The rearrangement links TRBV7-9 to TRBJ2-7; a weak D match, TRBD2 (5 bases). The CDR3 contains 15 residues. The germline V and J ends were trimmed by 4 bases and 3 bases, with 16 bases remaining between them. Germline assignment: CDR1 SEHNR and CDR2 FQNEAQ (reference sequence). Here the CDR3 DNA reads TGTGCCAGCAGCTACCCTCGGGAAAACAACTACGAGCAGTACTTC. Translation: CASSYPRENNYEQYF.

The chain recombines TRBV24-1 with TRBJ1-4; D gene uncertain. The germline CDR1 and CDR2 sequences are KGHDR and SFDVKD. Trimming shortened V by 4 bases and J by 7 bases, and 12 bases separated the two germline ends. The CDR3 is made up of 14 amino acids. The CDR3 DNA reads TGTGCCACCAGTGAGACCGGACGCGCTGAAAAACTGTTTTTT. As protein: CATSETGRAEKLFF.

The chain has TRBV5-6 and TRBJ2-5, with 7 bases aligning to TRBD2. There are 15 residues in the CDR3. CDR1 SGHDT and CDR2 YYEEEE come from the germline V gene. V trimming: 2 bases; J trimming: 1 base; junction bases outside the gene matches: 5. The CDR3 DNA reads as TGTGCCAGCAGCTTTCTAGGCGGGAGCCAAGAGACCCAGTACTTC. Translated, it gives CASSFLGGSQETQYF.

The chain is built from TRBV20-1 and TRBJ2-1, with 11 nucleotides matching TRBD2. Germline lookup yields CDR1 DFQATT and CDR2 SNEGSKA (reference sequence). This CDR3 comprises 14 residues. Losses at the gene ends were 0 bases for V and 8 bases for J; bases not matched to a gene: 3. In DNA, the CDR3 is TGCAGTGCTAGAGATAGCGGGAGGGCCGATGAGCAGTTCTTC. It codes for CSARDSGRADEQFF.

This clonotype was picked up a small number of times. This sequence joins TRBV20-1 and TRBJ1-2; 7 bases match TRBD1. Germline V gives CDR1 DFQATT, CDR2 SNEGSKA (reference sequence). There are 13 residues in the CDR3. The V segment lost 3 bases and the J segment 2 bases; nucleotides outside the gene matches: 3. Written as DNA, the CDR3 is TGCAGTGCTAGTGCAGGGGGAAACTATGGCTACACCTTC. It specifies CSASAGGNYGYTF.

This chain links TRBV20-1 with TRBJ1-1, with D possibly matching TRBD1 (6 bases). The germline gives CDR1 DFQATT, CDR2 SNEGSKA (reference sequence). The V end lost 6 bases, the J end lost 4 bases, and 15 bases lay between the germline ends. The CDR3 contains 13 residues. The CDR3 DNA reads TGCAGTGCCGGGGGGGGCTCTCCCACTGAAGCTTTCTTT. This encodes CSAGGGSPTEAFF.

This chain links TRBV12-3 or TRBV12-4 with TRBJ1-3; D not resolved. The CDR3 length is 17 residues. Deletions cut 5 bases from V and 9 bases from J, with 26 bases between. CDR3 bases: TGTGCCAGCAGTCTCCCCAAACCGGGCCTCGGGCAGAGCACCATATATTTT. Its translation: CASSLPKPGLGQSTIYF.